The following is a T cell receptor (beta chain) sequence with its context. Assay: immunoSEQ multiplex PCR; the TCRdb copy retains only in-frame clones and omits some. This sample has hundreds of thousands of clones, with just over 85% found just once. This sample was taken from a study of cytomegalovirus exposure and HLA in healthy donors. The CDR3 covers 15 residues. Germline loops: CDR1 MGHDK, CDR2 SYGVNS. V lost 3 bases to trimming and J lost 5 bases, with 16 bases between them. The source is a woman aged 18-29 years in good health and CMV-seronegative. What was sequenced was PBMCs. The rearrangement uses TRBV25-1 and TRBJ1-2, with D possibly matching TRBD1 (6 bases). The CDR3 spells CASSDPSGGAYGYTF. The CDR3 nucleotides read TGTGCCAGCAGTGACCCATCGGGGGGGGCTTATGGCTACACCTTC.